The clone carrying this T cell receptor (beta chain) was seen a single time. An end of the junction differs from the germline gene, which may be a read error. TCRdb passed the 5' RACE reads through MiXCR, listing each CDR3 protein once. The sample yields 250,000 to 400,000 distinct CDR3 sequences, roughly 10% seen once. The V gene's germline CDR1 is SGHRS and CDR2 YFSETQ. This CDR3 contains 15 residues. The entry originates in a study of CD8 T cells in ankylosing spondylitis. This receptor was identified in a female donor with ankylosing spondylitis or in good health (not recorded which). This chain links TRBV5-1 with TRBJ1-5; D remains unclear. The sample was blood, either unsorted or a sorted T cell fraction (not recorded which). Written as DNA, the CDR3 is TGCGCCAGCGGCTTGGTGGGCAATAGCAATCAGCCCCAGCATTTT. Its protein product is CASGLVGNSNQPQHF.